The 8 T cell receptor beta chains given below trace back to one sample, sequenced in a study of control samples from healthy donors and cancer patients. Libraries were prepared by immunoSEQ multiplex PCR; TCRdb keeps only in-frame clonotypes and omits some of them. This sample yields 100,000 or so clones, of which roughly 90% are seen a single time; 7.8% belongs to the top ten. Sequencing used blood. Every receptor here comes from a man aged 30-40 years in good health.

The V call is TRBV5-5, the J call TRBJ1-5, with D maybe TRBD1 (6 bases). Trimming took 3 bases from V and 6 from J, leaving 10 bases between them. The CDR3 extends over 13 amino acids. In germline, CDR1 is SGHKS, CDR2 YYEKEE (reference sequence). CDR3 coding DNA: TGTGCCAGCAGCTGGACAGTAGTTCAGCCCCAGCATTTT. This translates into CASSWTVVQPQHF.

This clone was seen just once. The rearrangement uses TRBV5-3 and TRBJ1-1, with a weak D call TRBD1 (6 bases). TRBV5-3 is reported as an ORF; its role is uncertain. Between the trimmed V and J ends, which lost 5 bases and 1 base, there was a span of 36 bases. This CDR3 has 22 amino acids. The CDR3 DNA reads as TGTGCCAGAAGGCTTCCGGGTGAAACGTTTCCGGACGAAACAGGGCAGAACACTGAAGCTTTCTTT. Its translation is CARRLPGETFPDETGQNTEAFF.

This clone was seen only a few times. J is TRBJ2-3 and V is TRBV6-2 or TRBV6-3; 7 nucleotides match TRBD1. There are 14 residues in the CDR3. From germline, CDR1 is MNHEY and CDR2 SVGEGT. V trimming: 4 bases; J trimming: 0 bases; junction bases outside the gene matches: 1. The chain's CDR3 is CASSLGQSTDTQYF. The CDR3 DNA reads as TGTGCCAGCAGTTTGGGACAGAGCACAGATACGCAGTATTTT.

This clone was seen only a few times. The chain has TRBV27 and TRBJ1-6; no clear D. The ends were cut back, 4 bases at V and 3 bases at J, with 7 bases in the middle. Germline V lookup: CDR1 MNHEY, CDR2 SMNVEV (reference sequence). The CDR3 has 14 amino acids. This CDR3 reads CASSSAGYNSPLHF. The CDR3 region has the DNA TGTGCCAGCAGTTCTGCAGGCTATAATTCACCCCTCCACTTT.

This clone was counted once. The genes are TRBV6-1 and TRBJ1-5; TRBD1 matches 9 bases. Germline V gene sequence: CDR1 MNHNS, CDR2 SASEGT. The CDR3 loop spans 15 amino acids. V was clipped by 1 base and J by 6 bases; unmatched bases: 4. This CDR3 is CASSEGDRVLQPQHF. The DNA for the CDR3 is TGTGCCAGCAGTGAAGGGGACAGGGTTCTTCAGCCCCAGCATTTT.

In DNA form, the CDR3 reads TGTGCCAGCAGCCTGGGGGTGGACGAAAAACTGTTTTTT. As protein: CASSLGVDEKLFF. This chain uses TRBV11-2 with TRBJ1-4, with D possibly matching TRBD1 (5 bases). The germline V gene encodes CDR1 SGHAT and CDR2 FQNNGV. V lost 5 bases and J 8 bases, leaving 12 bases between the germline ends. The CDR3 length is 13 residues.

The chain joins TRBV4-1 to TRBJ1-3, with a tentative D call TRBD1 (5 bases). The V gene lost 5 bases and the J gene lost 4 bases, with 15 bases spanning the gap. The CDR3 is 15 amino acids. The germline V gene encodes CDR1 MGHRA and CDR2 YSYEKL. The CDR3 region has the DNA TGCGCCAGCAGCTACCTAGTGGGGGGAGGAAACACCATATATTTT. The encoded protein is CASSYLVGGGNTIYF.

The V gene is TRBV6-1, the J gene TRBJ2-7; TRBD2 matches 7 bases. This CDR3 spans 14 amino acids. V shed 0 bases and J 2 bases; nucleotides not matched to a gene: 1. The germline gives CDR1 MNHNS, CDR2 SASEGT. The CDR3 reads CASSEAGGAYEQYF. The CDR3 DNA follows: TGTGCCAGCAGTGAAGCGGGGGGGGCCTACGAGCAGTACTTC.